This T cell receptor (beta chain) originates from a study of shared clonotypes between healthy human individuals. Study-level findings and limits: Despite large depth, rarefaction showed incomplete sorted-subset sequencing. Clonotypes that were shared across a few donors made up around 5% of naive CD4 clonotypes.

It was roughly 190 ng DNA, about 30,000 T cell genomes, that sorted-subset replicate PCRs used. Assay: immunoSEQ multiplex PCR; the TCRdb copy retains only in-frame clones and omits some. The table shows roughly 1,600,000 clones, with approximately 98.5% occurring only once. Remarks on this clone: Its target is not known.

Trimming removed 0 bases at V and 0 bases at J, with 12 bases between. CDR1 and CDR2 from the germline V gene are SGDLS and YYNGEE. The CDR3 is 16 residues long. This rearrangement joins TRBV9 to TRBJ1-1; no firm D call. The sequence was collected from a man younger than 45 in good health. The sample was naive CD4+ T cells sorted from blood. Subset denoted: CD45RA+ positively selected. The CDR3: CASSVVTRTVNTEAFF. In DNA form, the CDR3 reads TGTGCCAGCAGCGTAGTGACCCGGACGGTGAACACTGAAGCTTTCTTT.